Listed here are 9 T cell receptor beta chains from one sample, sequenced in a study of cytomegalovirus exposure and HLA in healthy donors. The PCR made use of 60 Vbeta and 13 Jbeta primers. Measured with immunoSEQ multiplex PCR; TCRdb has only the in-frame clones, and not every one. The repertoire has 150,000 or so clones, approximately 79% of them found once; the top ten carry over 0.6%. Sequencing was done on a sample of PBMCs. Receptor source: a male donor in good health and CMV-seronegative.

CDR3 bases: TGTGCCAGCAGCGTAGGGGGGCAAGATGGCAATCAGCCCCAGCATTTT. Translation: CASSVGGQDGNQPQHF. This chain links TRBV9 with TRBJ1-5; the D gene is possibly TRBD1 (6 bases). CDR1 and CDR2 (germline): SGDLS, YYNGEE. Trimming removed 0 bases at V and 2 bases at J, with 12 bases between. The CDR3 is 16 amino acids.

The J gene is TRBJ1-2, the V gene TRBV4-3; D is possibly TRBD1 (5 bases). From germline, CDR1 is LGHNA and CDR2 YSLEER. V lost 0 bases and J 3 bases, leaving 8 bases between the germline ends. CDR3 length equals 14 residues. CDR3 amino acids: CASSQDGGYYGYTF. CDR3 nucleotides: TGCGCCAGCAGCCAAGATGGGGGGTACTATGGCTACACCTTC.

The rearrangement links TRBV18 to TRBJ1-1, with a weak D call TRBD1 (6 bases). The germline CDR1 and CDR2 sequences are KGHSH and LQKENI. The CDR3 extends over 13 amino acids. With 5 bases removed from V and 4 bases from J, the gap between germline ends came to 11 bases. CDR3 nucleotide sequence: TGTGCCAGCTCAACAGGGAGAGGCACTGAAGCTTTCTTT. Its translation is CASSTGRGTEAFF.

With regard to this clone: As the CDR3 is not closed by the conserved phenylalanine or tryptophan, this likely results from a read error. The J gene is TRBJ2-3, the V gene TRBV7-9; 9 nucleotides match TRBD2. The CDR3 contains 15 residues. In germline, CDR1 is SEHNR, CDR2 FQNEAQ (reference sequence). Trimming removed 7 bases from V and 4 bases from J; junction bases left unmatched: 9. CDR3 loop: CASNPGGGVADTQYL. CDR3 DNA: TGTGCCAGCAACCCCGGCGGGGGGGTAGCAGATACGCAGTATCTT.

The chain recombines TRBV2 with TRBJ2-7; 10 bases are a match to TRBD2. Germline V gene data show CDR1 as SNHLY and CDR2 as FYNNEI. With V trimmed by 5 bases and J by 2 bases, 21 bases remained unmatched. The CDR3 loop spans 20 amino acids. The CDR3, as DNA: TGTGCCAGCAGTAAAATCCCAGGGGGTCTAGCGGGAGCACCCCCCTACGAGCAGTACTTC. Its protein product is CASSKIPGGLAGAPPYEQYF.

The chain is built from TRBV2 and TRBJ1-1; D is perhaps TRBD1 (5 bases). The V gene lost 6 bases and the J gene lost 11 bases, with 13 bases spanning the gap. Germline CDR1 reads SNHLY; CDR2 reads FYNNEI. This CDR3 comprises 11 residues. CDR3 sequence: CASSPRGEAFF. The CDR3, as DNA: TGTGCCAGCAGCCCCCGGGGGGAGGCTTTCTTT.

V and J are TRBV29-1 and TRBJ1-1, with 8 bases that match TRBD1. The trim removed 6 bases at V and 3 bases at J, leaving 15 bases unmatched. Germline V CDR1 and CDR2: SQVTM, ANQGSEA. CDR3 length equals 16 residues. The CDR3, as DNA: TGCAGCGTGCCTCCCTTTAAGGACAGGGCTGACACTGAAGCTTTCTTT. It yields the protein CSVPPFKDRADTEAFF.

The chain is built from TRBV2 and TRBJ1-5; 10 bases map to TRBD1. V was clipped by 4 bases and J by 1 base; unmatched bases: 10. CDR1 SNHLY and CDR2 FYNNEI come from the germline V gene. This CDR3 is built from 18 residues. Here the CDR3 DNA reads TGTGCCAGCAGTGCCACGGGGACAGGGGTCGCAAGCAATCAGCCCCAGCATTTT. It encodes CASSATGTGVASNQPQHF.

The chain uses TRBV6-5 and TRBJ1-2; D uncertain. Germline CDR1 reads MNHEY; CDR2 reads SVGAGI. The CDR3 is 14 amino acids. Trimming took 0 bases from V and 4 from J, leaving 9 bases between them. CDR3 DNA sequence: TGTGCCAGCAGTTACTCAGCGGACCCCTATGGCTACACCTTC. Protein sequence: CASSYSADPYGYTF.